These 29 T cell receptor beta chains were all obtained from the same sample, sequenced in a study of T cell responses to AZD1222 COVID-19 vaccine. The data were produced by immunoSEQ multiplex PCR, yet TCRdb's version contains in-frame clones alone and is incomplete. The sample holds over 130,000 clones, about 93% seen once. Sequenced here: peripheral blood, sampled 28 days after the second AZD1222 dose. All receptors derive from an adult who received the AZD1222 COVID-19 vaccine.

The CDR3 bases are TGTGCCAGCAGTTACGCCCGGACAGGGAAAACTGAAGCTTTCTTT. This translates into CASSYARTGKTEAFF. The chain carries TRBV6-5 and TRBJ1-1, with 8 bases lining up with TRBD1. The CDR3 extends over 15 amino acids. Germline V gene data show CDR1 as MNHEY and CDR2 as SVGAGI. V dropped 2 bases and J dropped 5; count of bases not matched to a gene: 7.

Only one count was recorded for this clone. This chain links TRBV4-1 with TRBJ2-1; the D is unclear. There are 20 residues in the CDR3. Germline V gene lookup returns CDR1 MGHRA and CDR2 YSYEKL. The V and J ends lost 0 bases and 4 bases respectively, with 25 bases between them. CDR3 sequence (DNA): TGCGCCAGCAGCCAAGATAGCTGGCTAGTAGCAGCCCTCGCTTACAATGAGCAGTTCTTC. Its translation: CASSQDSWLVAALAYNEQFF.

The chain combines TRBV2 with TRBJ1-1; D is uncertain. This CDR3 region has 13 residues. The germline V and J ends were trimmed by 7 bases and 0 bases, with 9 bases remaining between them. In germline, CDR1 is SNHLY, CDR2 FYNNEI. CDR3 bases: TGTGCCAGCACCGGTGTCATGAACACTGAAGCTTTCTTT. Translating gives CASTGVMNTEAFF. Full variable domain (missing parts from reference TRBV2 and TRBJ1-1): EPEVTQTPSHQVTQMGQEVILRCVPISNHLYFYWYRQILGQKVEFLVSFYNNEISEKSEIFDDQFSVERPDGSNFTLKIRSTKLEDSAMYFCASTGVMNTEAFFGQGTRLTVV.

This clone was recorded only once. V usage is TRBV29-1 and J usage is TRBJ2-2; the D is unclear. This CDR3 region has 14 residues. Germline assignment: CDR1 SQVTM and CDR2 ANQGSEA. Trimming stripped 3 bases from V and 2 bases from J, with 10 bases between. CDR3 loop: CSVEFPDNTGELFF. The DNA of the CDR3 is TGCAGCGTTGAGTTCCCAGATAACACCGGGGAGCTGTTTTTT.

The chain carries TRBV29-1 and TRBJ2-3; 7 positions match TRBD2. J gave up 1 base and V 7 bases, and 5 bases lay outside the gene matches. This CDR3 contains 13 residues. Germline V lookup: CDR1 SQVTM, CDR2 ANQGSEA. CDR3 nucleotides: TGCAGCGCTGGCGGGGGACGCACAGATACGCAGTATTTT. Its translation is CSAGGGRTDTQYF.

The sample holds one count of this clone. This sequence joins TRBV14 and TRBJ1-5; 8 positions agree with TRBD1. This CDR3 region has 15 residues. Unmatched junction bases numbered 4, after V lost 1 base and J lost 5 bases. Per the germline V gene, CDR1 is SGHDN and CDR2 is FVKESK. The CDR3 spells CASSQGTGPHQPQHF. CDR3 DNA: TGTGCCAGCAGCCAAGGGACAGGGCCTCATCAGCCCCAGCATTTT.

This sequence joins TRBV19 and TRBJ2-7; possibly TRBD1 or TRBD2 for D (6 bases each). V was pared by 3 bases and J by 3 bases, with 15 bases between. In germline, CDR1 is LNHDA, CDR2 SQIVND (reference sequence). CDR3 length: 15 residues. This CDR3 is CASSILAEGVYEQYF. In DNA, the CDR3 is TGTGCCAGTAGTATTCTCGCGGAGGGGGTCTACGAGCAGTACTTC.

This chain joins TRBV4-1 and TRBJ2-3; 14 nucleotides line up with TRBD2. The germline gives CDR1 MGHRA, CDR2 YSYEKL. Trimming cost V 4 bases and J 6 bases; bases outside gene matches: 6. This CDR3 comprises 16 residues. The CDR3 region has the DNA TGCGCCAGCAGCCCCGGGACTAGCGGGAGTAGGGATACGCAGTATTTT. Translating gives CASSPGTSGSRDTQYF.

V is TRBV7-2 and J is TRBJ1-6, with no clear D. The CDR3 contains 15 residues. Between the trimmed V and J ends, which lost 3 bases and 12 bases, there was a span of 18 bases. CDR1 and CDR2 from the germline V gene are SGHTA and FQGNSA. CDR3 in DNA: TGTGCCAGCAGCTTCGGTGCCCGAAGTGGTGAACCCCTCCACTTT. It translates to CASSFGARSGEPLHF. The full variable domain, its missing parts supplied by reference TRBV7-2 and TRBJ1-6, is GAGVSQSPSNKVTEKGKDVELRCDPISGHTALYWYRQSLGQGLEFLIYFQGNSAPDKSGLPSDRFSAERTGGSVSTLTIQRTQQEDSAVYLCASSFGARSGEPLHFGNGTRLTVT.

The J gene is TRBJ2-2, the V gene TRBV9; D is possibly TRBD2 (6 bases). V was clipped by 0 bases and J by 1 base, with 10 bases between them. The CDR3 consists of 16 residues. Looked up from germline, CDR1 is SGDLS and CDR2 is YYNGEE. Here the CDR3 reads CASSVGPAGNTGELFF. In DNA form, the CDR3 reads TGTGCCAGCAGCGTAGGCCCAGCGGGGAACACCGGGGAGCTGTTTTTT.

The chain carries TRBV3-1 (or the pseudogene TRBV3-2) and TRBJ1-1; D is perhaps TRBD1 (5 bases). V lost 1 base and J lost 1, with 7 bases in between. The length of the CDR3 is 14 residues. CDR1 and CDR2 from the germline V gene are LGHDT and YNNKEL (reference sequence). CDR3 region: CASSQVDRNTEAFF. The CDR3 DNA reads as TGTGCCAGCAGCCAAGTCGACAGGAACACTGAAGCTTTCTTT.

The chain joins TRBV6-2 or TRBV6-3 to TRBJ2-3, with 11 nucleotides matching TRBD2. V was clipped by 4 bases and J by 2 bases; unmatched bases: 11. Germline V gives CDR1 MNHEY, CDR2 SVGEGT. The CDR3 has 18 amino acids. The CDR3 nucleotides are TGTGCCAGCAGTTCTAACCCGGGACTAGCGGTACTCACAGATACGCAGTATTTT. It yields the protein CASSSNPGLAVLTDTQYF.

The chain recombines TRBV25-1 with TRBJ2-5, with D tentatively TRBD2 (5 bases). The CDR3 sequence is 14 residues long. Trimming cost V 1 base and J 4 bases, with 10 bases left between them. Germline V CDR1 and CDR2: MGHDK, SYGVNS. This chain's CDR3 is CASSEFGERETQYF. The CDR3 DNA is TGTGCCAGCAGTGAATTCGGGGAACGAGAGACCCAGTACTTC.

In this sample, this clone turned up a few times. The J gene is TRBJ1-1, the V gene TRBV5-1, with a tentative D call TRBD1 (5 bases). The CDR3 runs 14 residues. Germline V gene data show CDR1 as SGHRS and CDR2 as YFSETQ. The V and J ends lost 7 bases and 2 bases respectively, with 15 bases between them. CDR3 sequence (DNA): TGCGCCAGCCAGAGAGGGGATATTAACACTGAAGCTTTCTTT. This translates into CASQRGDINTEAFF.

The chain links TRBV29-1 to TRBJ1-4; the match to TRBD1 covers 7 bases. The junction had 5 bases not matched to a gene; V was cut back by 4 bases and J by 6 bases. Germline CDR1 and CDR2: SQVTM and ANQGSEA. There are 13 residues in the CDR3. CDR3 nucleotide sequence: TGCAGCGTTGTGGACAGGCGGGATGAAAAACTGTTTTTT. Translated, it gives CSVVDRRDEKLFF.

This rearrangement joins TRBV6-1 to TRBJ2-7; TRBD2 aligns across 9 bases. V lost 2 bases and J lost 5; bases outside the gene matches: 7. The germline CDR1 and CDR2 sequences are MNHNS and SASEGT. The CDR3 covers 15 residues. CDR3 residues: CASSETGTSSDEQYF. CDR3 coding DNA: TGTGCCAGCAGTGAAACAGGGACTAGCAGCGACGAGCAGTACTTC.

This chain links TRBV12-3 or TRBV12-4 with TRBJ1-3; D is unresolved. This CDR3 region has 12 residues. Trimming took 5 bases from V and 4 from J, leaving 6 bases between them. The DNA of the CDR3 is TGTGCCAGCAGTCCGGCGGGAAACACCATATATTTT. It is translated as CASSPAGNTIYF.

The genes are TRBV4-2 and TRBJ2-1, with 11 bases aligning to TRBD2. This CDR3 is built from 15 residues. With V trimmed by 0 bases and J by 7 bases, 2 bases remained unmatched. CDR1 and CDR2 (germline): LGHNA, YNFKEQ. The CDR3, as DNA: TGTGCCAGCAGCCAAGATAGCGGGAGGGGTAATGAGCAGTTCTTC. This gives the protein CASSQDSGRGNEQFF.

The CDR3 region is CASSLNGYNSPLHF. As DNA, the CDR3 is TGTGCCAGCAGCTTAAACGGCTATAATTCACCCCTCCACTTT. The chain joins TRBV7-6 to TRBJ1-6; the D is unclear. The germline gives CDR1 SGHVS, CDR2 FNYEAQ. With 2 bases removed from V and 3 bases from J, the gap between germline ends came to 5 bases. The CDR3 is 14 residues long.

The chain carries TRBV4-1 and TRBJ1-2; D is perhaps TRBD1 (6 bases). The CDR3 is 16 residues long. Germline CDR1 is MGHRA and CDR2 is YSYEKL. V lost 3 bases and J 4 bases, leaving 18 bases between the germline ends. The CDR3 loop reads CASSHVVEGGSYGYTF. The CDR3 DNA reads as TGCGCCAGCAGCCACGTGGTTGAAGGGGGTTCCTATGGCTACACCTTC.

The V call is TRBV18, the J call TRBJ2-5; maybe TRBD1 (5 bases). The CDR3 totals 14 residues. Trimming removed 4 bases from V and 1 base from J, with 10 bases in between. CDR1 and CDR2 from the germline V gene are KGHSH and LQKENI. CDR3 sequence reads: CASSRFQGQETQYF. CDR3 in DNA: TGTGCCAGCTCACGCTTCCAGGGCCAAGAGACCCAGTACTTC.

The V call is TRBV24-1, the J call TRBJ2-1; the D gene is possibly TRBD1 (6 bases). Per the germline V gene, CDR1 is KGHDR and CDR2 is SFDVKD. The V end lost 4 bases, the J end lost 12 bases, and 15 bases lay between the germline ends. The CDR3 sequence is 13 residues long. CDR3 amino acids: CATSDYRVGGQFF. The CDR3 DNA sequence: TGTGCCACCAGTGACTACAGGGTTGGTGGGCAGTTCTTC.

This chain joins TRBV28 and TRBJ1-2; D unclear. Germline values: CDR1 MDHEN, CDR2 SYDVKM. This CDR3 contains 12 residues. Trimming took 6 bases from V and 11 from J, leaving 16 bases between them. This CDR3 is CASRPQVQAYTF. The CDR3 DNA sequence: TGTGCCAGCAGGCCCCAAGTGCAGGCGTACACCTTC.

V and J are TRBV20-1 and TRBJ1-1; D not resolved. V was shortened by 1 base and J by 6 bases, with 6 bases between the two germline ends. Germline V gene sequence: CDR1 DFQATT, CDR2 SNEGSKA (reference sequence). The CDR3 runs 11 residues. The CDR3: CSARVRAEAFF. DNA of the CDR3: TGCAGTGCTAGAGTGCGGGCTGAAGCTTTCTTT.

This chain connects TRBV3-1 (or the pseudogene TRBV3-2) to TRBJ1-4; perhaps TRBD1 as D (5 bases). Trimming took 0 bases from V and 7 from J, leaving 12 bases between them. The CDR3 runs 15 residues. Germline V gives CDR1 LGHDT, CDR2 YNNKEL (reference sequence). The chain's CDR3 is CASSQDFRVREKLFF. The DNA for the CDR3 is TGTGCCAGCAGCCAAGATTTCAGGGTTCGTGAAAAACTGTTTTTT.

The V gene is TRBV14, the J gene TRBJ2-1, with TRBD1 matching 8 bases. This CDR3 contains 15 residues. CDR1 and CDR2 (germline): SGHDN, FVKESK. Germline trimming cut 4 bases from V and 8 bases from J; bases unmatched to any gene: 10. Here the CDR3 reads CASSPYRGVVDEQFF. The CDR3 DNA reads as TGTGCCAGCAGCCCCTACAGGGGGGTCGTCGATGAGCAGTTCTTC.

The rearrangement joins TRBV30 to TRBJ2-7; D is perhaps TRBD1 or TRBD2 (5 bases each). Looked up from germline, CDR1 is GTSNPN and CDR2 is SVGIG (reference sequence). Between the trimmed V and J ends, which lost 3 bases and 5 bases, there was a span of 17 bases. CDR3 size: 14 residues. CDR3 in amino acids: CAWRTGTGLDEQYF. CDR3 sequence (DNA): TGTGCCTGGAGAACCGGGACGGGGCTGGACGAGCAGTACTTC.

This clone was counted a few times. The chain recombines TRBV2 with TRBJ2-7; TRBD1 aligns across 12 bases. Germline trimming cut 5 bases from V and 7 bases from J; bases unmatched to any gene: 9. Germline values: CDR1 SNHLY, CDR2 FYNNEI. The CDR3 has 15 residues. The CDR3 bases are TGTGCCAGCAGTTTCCCGGGACAGGGGGCTGAAGAGCAGTACTTC. As protein: CASSFPGQGAEEQYF.

This chain connects TRBV7-9 to TRBJ1-4; TRBD1 matches at 8 bases. Trimming at V came to 0 bases and at J to 8 bases, leaving 8 bases not matched to a gene. The CDR3 totals 16 residues. CDR1 is SEHNR and CDR2 is FQNEAQ in the germline V gene (reference sequence). The CDR3 sequence is CASSLALGDRTEKLFF. The CDR3 DNA reads TGTGCCAGCAGCTTAGCGCTGGGGGACAGGACCGAAAAACTGTTTTTT.